This T cell receptor beta chain stems from a study of blood T cell repertoires in COVID-19. The overall study: There were acute and convalescent COVID-19 samples, and they came from the United States, Italy and Spain. T cells, B-cell-depleted T cells, or PBMCs provided the cDNA or gDNA that served as material.

Per germline, CDR1 SGHTA and CDR2 FQGNSA. With 1 base removed from V and 8 bases from J, the gap between germline ends came to 11 bases. The CDR3 extends over 14 amino acids. Per the original data handling: Amplified reference gene primers provided the basis for estimating nucleated cell counts. Profiling relied on immunoSEQ multiplex PCR, and the TCRdb table lists in-frame clones only, not all of them. V and J calls and clone size come straight from that table; D and trimming were deduced from the DNA. In the table there are some 100,000 clones, more than 85% of which are singletons. The chain couples TRBV7-2 to TRBJ1-4; D is possibly TRBD1 (6 bases). The receptor was derived from a man aged 55 to 70 with acute or convalescent COVID-19. Sequencing input: peripheral blood. The CDR3 region has the DNA TGTGCCAGCAGCTTAGATGGGGGCGAAGAAAAACTGTTTTTT. It is translated as CASSLDGGEEKLFF.